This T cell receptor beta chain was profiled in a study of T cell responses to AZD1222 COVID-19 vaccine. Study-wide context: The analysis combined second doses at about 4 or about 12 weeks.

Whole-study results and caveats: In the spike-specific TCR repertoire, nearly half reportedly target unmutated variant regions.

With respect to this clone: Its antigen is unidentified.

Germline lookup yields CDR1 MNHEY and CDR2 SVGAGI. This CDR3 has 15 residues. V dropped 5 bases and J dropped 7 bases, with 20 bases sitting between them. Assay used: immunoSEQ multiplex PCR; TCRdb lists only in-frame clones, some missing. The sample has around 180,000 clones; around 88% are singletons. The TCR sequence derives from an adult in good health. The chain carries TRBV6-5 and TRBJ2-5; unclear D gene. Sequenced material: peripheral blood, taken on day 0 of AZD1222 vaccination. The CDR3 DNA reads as TGTGCCAGCAGTCGACGAGGCGGCGGTCTGGGGACCCAGTACTTC. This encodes CASSRRGGGLGTQYF.